The TCR beta chain under discussion was sequenced for a study of control samples from healthy donors and cancer patients. Clones were sequenced by immunoSEQ multiplex PCR, and TCRdb holds only the in-frame ones, with some missing. Of about 120,000 clones in the sample, approximately 90% are singletons; the top ten hold about 2.5%. The CDR3 consists of 13 residues. Germline-derived CDR1 and CDR2 are SGHRS and YFSETQ. The germline V and J ends were trimmed by 1 base and 3 bases, with 7 bases remaining between them. The source of this sequence is a woman between 70 and 85 years old in good health. The sequencing input was blood. This sequence joins TRBV5-1 and TRBJ1-2; D not resolved. The CDR3 coding sequence is TGCGCCAGCAGCTTGCGCCCGGACTATGGCTACACCTTC. This encodes CASSLRPDYGYTF.